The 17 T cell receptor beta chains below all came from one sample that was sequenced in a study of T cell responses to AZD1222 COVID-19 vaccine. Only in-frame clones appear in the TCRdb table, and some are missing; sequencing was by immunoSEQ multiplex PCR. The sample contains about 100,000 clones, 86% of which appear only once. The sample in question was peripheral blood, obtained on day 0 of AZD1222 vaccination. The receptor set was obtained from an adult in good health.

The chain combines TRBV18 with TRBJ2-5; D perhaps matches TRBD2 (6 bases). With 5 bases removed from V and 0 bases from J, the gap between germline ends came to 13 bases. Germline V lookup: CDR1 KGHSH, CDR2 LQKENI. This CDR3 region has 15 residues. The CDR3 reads CASSLQRANQETQYF. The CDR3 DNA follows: TGTGCCAGCTCATTGCAGCGGGCCAACCAAGAGACCCAGTACTTC.

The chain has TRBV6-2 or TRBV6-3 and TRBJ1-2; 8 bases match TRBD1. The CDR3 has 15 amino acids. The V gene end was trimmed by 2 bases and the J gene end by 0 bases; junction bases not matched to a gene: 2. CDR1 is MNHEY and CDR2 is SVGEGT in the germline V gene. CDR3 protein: CASSYPTGANYGYTF. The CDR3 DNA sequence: TGTGCCAGCAGTTACCCGACAGGGGCTAACTATGGCTACACCTTC.

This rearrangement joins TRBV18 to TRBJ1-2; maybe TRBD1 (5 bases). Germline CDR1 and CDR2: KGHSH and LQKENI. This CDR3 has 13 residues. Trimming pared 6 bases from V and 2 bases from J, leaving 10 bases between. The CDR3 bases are TGTGCCAGCTCCATGGACAAAAACTATGGCTACACCTTC. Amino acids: CASSMDKNYGYTF.

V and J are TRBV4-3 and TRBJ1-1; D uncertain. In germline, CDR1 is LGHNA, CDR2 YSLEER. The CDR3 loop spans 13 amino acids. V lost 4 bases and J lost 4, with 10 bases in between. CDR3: CASSPDSGTEAFF. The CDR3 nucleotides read TGCGCCAGCAGCCCGGATTCGGGCACTGAAGCTTTCTTT.

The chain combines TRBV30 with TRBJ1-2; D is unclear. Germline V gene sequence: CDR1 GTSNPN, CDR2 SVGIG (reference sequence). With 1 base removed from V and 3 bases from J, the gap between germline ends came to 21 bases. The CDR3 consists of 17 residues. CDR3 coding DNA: TGTGCCTGGAGTGACCCAGCAAGCAGGCCTTTTGACTATGGCTACACCTTC. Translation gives CAWSDPASRPFDYGYTF.

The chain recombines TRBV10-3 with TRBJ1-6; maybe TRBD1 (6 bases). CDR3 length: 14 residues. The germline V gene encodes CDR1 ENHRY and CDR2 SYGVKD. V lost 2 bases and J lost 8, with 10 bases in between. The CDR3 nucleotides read TGTGCCATCAGTGAGAGGGCAGGGGATTCACCCCTCCACTTT. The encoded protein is CAISERAGDSPLHF.

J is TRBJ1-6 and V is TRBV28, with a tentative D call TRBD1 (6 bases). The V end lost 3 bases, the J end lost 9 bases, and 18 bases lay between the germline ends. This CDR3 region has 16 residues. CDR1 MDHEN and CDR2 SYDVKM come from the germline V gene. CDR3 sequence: CASSFYPGTRGSPLHF. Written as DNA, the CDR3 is TGTGCCAGCAGTTTCTATCCCGGGACCAGGGGTTCACCCCTCCACTTT.

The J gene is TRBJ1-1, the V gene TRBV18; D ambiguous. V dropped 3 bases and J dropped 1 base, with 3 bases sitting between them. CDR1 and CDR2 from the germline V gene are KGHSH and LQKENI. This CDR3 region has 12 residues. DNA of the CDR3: TGTGCCAGCTCACCGACGAACACTGAAGCTTTCTTT. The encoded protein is CASSPTNTEAFF. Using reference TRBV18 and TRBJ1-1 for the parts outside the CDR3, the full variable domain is NAGVMQNPRHLVRRRGQEARLRCSPMKGHSHVYWYRQLPEEGLKFMVYLQKENIIDESGMPKERFSAEFPKEGPSILRIQQVVRGDSAAYFCASSPTNTEAFFGQGTRLTVV.

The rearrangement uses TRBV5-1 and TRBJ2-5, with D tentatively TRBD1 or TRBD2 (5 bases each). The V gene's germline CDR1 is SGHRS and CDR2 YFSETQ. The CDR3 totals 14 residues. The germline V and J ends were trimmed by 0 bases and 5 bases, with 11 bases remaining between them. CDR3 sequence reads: CASSLVGVGETQYF. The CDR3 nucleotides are TGCGCCAGCAGCTTGGTGGGGGTAGGGGAGACCCAGTACTTC.

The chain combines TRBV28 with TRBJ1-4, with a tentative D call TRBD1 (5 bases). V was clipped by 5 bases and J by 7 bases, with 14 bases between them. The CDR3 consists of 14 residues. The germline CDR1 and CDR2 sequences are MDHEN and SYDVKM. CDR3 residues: CASSTDTFGEKLFF. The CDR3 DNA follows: TGTGCCAGCAGTACGGACACGTTCGGTGAAAAACTGTTTTTT.

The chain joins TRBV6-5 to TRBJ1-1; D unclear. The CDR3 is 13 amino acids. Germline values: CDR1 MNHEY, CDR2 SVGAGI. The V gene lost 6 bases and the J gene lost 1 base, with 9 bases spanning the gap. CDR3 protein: CASRWAKNTEAFF. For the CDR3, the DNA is TGTGCCAGCAGATGGGCTAAGAACACTGAAGCTTTCTTT.

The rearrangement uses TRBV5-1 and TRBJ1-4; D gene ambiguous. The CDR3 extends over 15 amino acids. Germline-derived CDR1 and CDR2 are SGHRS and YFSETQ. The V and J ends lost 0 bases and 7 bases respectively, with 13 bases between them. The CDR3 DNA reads TGCGCCAGCAGCTTGGGATGGGGTGGAGGTGAAAAACTGTTTTTT. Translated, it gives CASSLGWGGGEKLFF.

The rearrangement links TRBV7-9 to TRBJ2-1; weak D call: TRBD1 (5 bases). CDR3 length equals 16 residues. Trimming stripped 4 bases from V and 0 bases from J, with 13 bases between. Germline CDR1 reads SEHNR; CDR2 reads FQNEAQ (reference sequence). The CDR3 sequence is CASSSRASFSYNEQFF. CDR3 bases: TGTGCCAGCAGCTCCAGGGCCTCCTTCTCCTACAATGAGCAGTTCTTC.

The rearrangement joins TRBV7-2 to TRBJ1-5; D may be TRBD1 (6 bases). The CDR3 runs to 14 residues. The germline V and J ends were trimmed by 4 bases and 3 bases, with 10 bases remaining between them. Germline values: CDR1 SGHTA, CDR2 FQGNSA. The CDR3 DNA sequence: TGTGCCAGCAGCTCGGACAGAGCCAATCAGCCCCAGCATTTT. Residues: CASSSDRANQPQHF.

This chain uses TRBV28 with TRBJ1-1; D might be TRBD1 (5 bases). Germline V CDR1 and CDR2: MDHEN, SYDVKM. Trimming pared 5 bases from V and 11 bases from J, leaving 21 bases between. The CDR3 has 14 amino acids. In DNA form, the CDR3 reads TGTGCCAGCAGTATCTCGGGGGTTTACAAGCCGGCTTTCTTT. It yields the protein CASSISGVYKPAFF. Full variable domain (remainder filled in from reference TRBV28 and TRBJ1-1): DVKVTQSSRYLVKRTGEKVFLECVQDMDHENMFWYRQDPGLGLRLIYFSYDVKMKEKGDIPEGYSVSREKKERFSLILESASTNQTSMYLCASSISGVYKPAFFGQGTRLTVV.

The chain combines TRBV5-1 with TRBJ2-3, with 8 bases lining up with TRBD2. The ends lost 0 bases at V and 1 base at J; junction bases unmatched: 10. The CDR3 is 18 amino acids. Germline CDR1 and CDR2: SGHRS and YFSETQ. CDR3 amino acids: CASSLAYSAGARTDTQYF. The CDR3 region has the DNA TGCGCCAGCAGCTTGGCGTACTCAGCGGGGGCCCGCACAGATACGCAGTATTTT.

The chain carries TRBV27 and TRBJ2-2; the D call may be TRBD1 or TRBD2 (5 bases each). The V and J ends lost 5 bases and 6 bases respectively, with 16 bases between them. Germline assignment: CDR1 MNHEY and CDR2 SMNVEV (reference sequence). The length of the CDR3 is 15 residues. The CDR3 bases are TGTGCCAGCAGTCACCCGGGACCTACGCCCGGGGAGCTGTTTTTT. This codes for CASSHPGPTPGELFF.